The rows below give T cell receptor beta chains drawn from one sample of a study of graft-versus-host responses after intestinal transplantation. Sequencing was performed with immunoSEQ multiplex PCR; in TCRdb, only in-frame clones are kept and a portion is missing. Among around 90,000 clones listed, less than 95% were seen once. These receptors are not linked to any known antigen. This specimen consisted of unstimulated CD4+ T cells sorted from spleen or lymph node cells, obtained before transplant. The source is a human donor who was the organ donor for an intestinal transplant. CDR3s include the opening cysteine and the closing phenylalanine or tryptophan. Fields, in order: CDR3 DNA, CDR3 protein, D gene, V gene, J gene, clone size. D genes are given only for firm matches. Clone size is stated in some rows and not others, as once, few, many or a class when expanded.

CDR3nt: TGCGCCAGCAGCCCGCCTTTCCAGGGTAGGGGTGGCTACACCTTC; CDR3aa: CASSPPFQGRGGYTF; d_gene: .; v_gene: TRBV4-1; j_gene: TRBJ1-2; abundance: .
CDR3nt: TGTGCCAGCAGCTATCAACAGGGGAGGGAAAAACTGTTTTTT; CDR3aa: CASSYQQGREKLFF; d_gene: TRBD1; v_gene: TRBV7-2; j_gene: TRBJ1-4; abundance: .
CDR3nt: TGTGCCAGCAGTTTAAGGTCGCTAGCGGGGGGGCTAGAGACCCAGTACTTC; CDR3aa: CASSLRSLAGGLETQYF; d_gene: TRBD2; v_gene: TRBV27; j_gene: TRBJ2-5; abundance: .
CDR3nt: TGTGCCAGTAATCAGGGGAATTCACCCCTCCACTTT; CDR3aa: CASNQGNSPLHF; d_gene: .; v_gene: TRBV19; j_gene: TRBJ1-6; abundance: .
CDR3nt: TGCGCCAGCAGCTTCCTAGCGGGGGATTCAGCAGATACGCAGTATTTT; CDR3aa: CASSFLAGDSADTQYF; d_gene: TRBD2; v_gene: TRBV5-1; j_gene: TRBJ2-3; abundance: .
CDR3nt: TGTGCCAGCAGTTTAACTCCTGGAAACACCATATATTTT; CDR3aa: CASSLTPGNTIYF; d_gene: .; v_gene: TRBV27; j_gene: TRBJ1-3; abundance: .
CDR3nt: TGTGCCAGCAGTGGACAGAAGAACACCGGGGAGCTGTTTTTT; CDR3aa: CASSGQKNTGELFF; d_gene: .; v_gene: TRBV6-5; j_gene: TRBJ2-2; abundance: once
CDR3nt: TGTGCCAGCAGCTATTCAAACACGGGAGAGCAGTACTTC; CDR3aa: CASSYSNTGEQYF; d_gene: .; v_gene: TRBV11-2; j_gene: TRBJ2-7; abundance: .
CDR3nt: TGTGCCAGCAGCCAACTTGACAGGGGGCCCTGGGTAGCGGGCAATCAGCCCCAGCATTTT; CDR3aa: CASSQLDRGPWVAGNQPQHF; d_gene: TRBD1; v_gene: TRBV27; j_gene: TRBJ1-5; abundance: .
CDR3nt: TGTGCCAGCAGAACAGGGGGCATCTATGGCTACACCTTC; CDR3aa: CASRTGGIYGYTF; d_gene: TRBD1; v_gene: TRBV6-1; j_gene: TRBJ1-2; abundance: .
CDR3nt: TGCGCCAGCAGCTTGGTACAGGGGGGCGAGACCTTC; CDR3aa: CASSLVQGGETF; d_gene: TRBD1; v_gene: TRBV5-1; j_gene: TRBJ1-2; abundance: .
CDR3nt: TGTGCCGGCGGGCTAACTAGCACAGATACGCAGTATTTT; CDR3aa: CAGGLTSTDTQYF; d_gene: .; v_gene: TRBV30; j_gene: TRBJ2-3; abundance: .
CDR3nt: TGTGCCAGCAGCTTTCTCCCTAGCGGGGGGGCCAATGAGCAGTTCTTC; CDR3aa: CASSFLPSGGANEQFF; d_gene: TRBD2; v_gene: TRBV11-2; j_gene: TRBJ2-1; abundance: .
CDR3nt: TGTGCCAGCAGCTTAATCAGGGGGATTAACAATGAGCAGTTCTTC; CDR3aa: CASSLIRGINNEQFF; d_gene: TRBD1; v_gene: TRBV7-3; j_gene: TRBJ2-1; abundance: .
CDR3nt: TGTGCCTGGAAGGTCCGGACTGTCGCAACTAATGAAAAACTGTTTTTT; CDR3aa: CAWKVRTVATNEKLFF; d_gene: .; v_gene: TRBV30; j_gene: TRBJ1-4; abundance: .
CDR3nt: TGTGCCAGCAGCTTATACGGGACCACGAACGAGCAGTACTTC; CDR3aa: CASSLYGTTNEQYF; d_gene: .; v_gene: TRBV5-6; j_gene: TRBJ2-7; abundance: .
CDR3nt: TGTGCCAGTAGTCCCCACGACCAGGCCTATGGCTACACCTTC; CDR3aa: CASSPHDQAYGYTF; d_gene: .; v_gene: TRBV19; j_gene: TRBJ1-2; abundance: once
CDR3nt: TGTGCCAGCAGTGGTCTGTTCGTCACTGAAGCTTTCTTT; CDR3aa: CASSGLFVTEAFF; d_gene: .; v_gene: TRBV28; j_gene: TRBJ1-1; abundance: .
CDR3nt: TGTGCCAGCAGGAAGTCTAGCGGGGGGTCAGAGACCCAGTACTTC; CDR3aa: CASRKSSGGSETQYF; d_gene: TRBD2; v_gene: TRBV2; j_gene: TRBJ2-5; abundance: .
CDR3nt: TGTGCCAGCAGCCGGGGGGGTACCATCACAGATACGCAGTATTTT; CDR3aa: CASSRGGTITDTQYF; d_gene: TRBD2; v_gene: TRBV7-3; j_gene: TRBJ2-3; abundance: .
CDR3nt: TGTGCCAGCAGCCCGGGACTAGCGGGACTCTCCTACGAGCAGTACTTC; CDR3aa: CASSPGLAGLSYEQYF; d_gene: TRBD2; v_gene: TRBV4-2; j_gene: TRBJ2-7; abundance: .
CDR3nt: TGTGCCAGCAGTTTAAAAGCTTTCAGGGGCGGCTACACCTTC; CDR3aa: CASSLKAFRGGYTF; d_gene: .; v_gene: TRBV28; j_gene: TRBJ1-2; abundance: once
CDR3nt: TGTGCCAGCAGCTTCTGGACTAGCGGGGCCGGGGGGGAGACCCAGTACTTC; CDR3aa: CASSFWTSGAGGETQYF; d_gene: TRBD2; v_gene: TRBV7-2; j_gene: TRBJ2-5; abundance: once
CDR3nt: TGTGCCAGTCGGGACAGGGTCGCCACTGAAGCTTTCTTT; CDR3aa: CASRDRVATEAFF; d_gene: TRBD1; v_gene: TRBV7-9; j_gene: TRBJ1-1; abundance: .
CDR3nt: TGTGCCAGCAGCTTAGATGGCGGGGGGCGCACAGATACGCAGTATTTT; CDR3aa: CASSLDGGGRTDTQYF; d_gene: TRBD2; v_gene: TRBV7-2; j_gene: TRBJ2-3; abundance: .
CDR3nt: TGTGCCAGCAGCCCCGGACAGGGAATTTATGACTCTTATGGCTACACCTTC; CDR3aa: CASSPGQGIYDSYGYTF; d_gene: TRBD1; v_gene: TRBV7-8; j_gene: TRBJ1-2; abundance: .
CDR3nt: TGTGCCAGCAGCTCAACGGCGAGCGGTACGACTGAAGCTTTCTTT; CDR3aa: CASSSTASGTTEAFF; d_gene: .; v_gene: TRBV5-4; j_gene: TRBJ1-1; abundance: .
CDR3nt: TGTGCCAGCAGCCTCCTCTACCTTCAAGAGACCCAGTACTTC; CDR3aa: CASSLLYLQETQYF; d_gene: .; v_gene: TRBV7-8; j_gene: TRBJ2-5; abundance: .
CDR3nt: TGTGCCAGCAGTGACCCTACAGGGGCCGATGAAAAACTGTTTTTT; CDR3aa: CASSDPTGADEKLFF; d_gene: TRBD1; v_gene: TRBV25-1; j_gene: TRBJ1-4; abundance: .
CDR3nt: TGTGCCAGCAGCTTCCGGGACAGGGACTCCGCGTTCTATGGCTACACCTTC; CDR3aa: CASSFRDRDSAFYGYTF; d_gene: TRBD1; v_gene: TRBV9; j_gene: TRBJ1-2; abundance: .
CDR3nt: TGTGCCAGCAGTCTCGGTTCAGGATTGGGCCAGCATTTT; CDR3aa: CASSLGSGLGQHF; d_gene: .; v_gene: TRBV27; j_gene: TRBJ1-5; abundance: once
CDR3nt: TGTGCCAGCAGAAGGACAGATAACACTGAAGCTTTCTTT; CDR3aa: CASRRTDNTEAFF; d_gene: .; v_gene: TRBV28; j_gene: TRBJ1-1; abundance: .
CDR3nt: TGTGCCAGCAGTACACAGGATCATCAGCCCCAGCATTTT; CDR3aa: CASSTQDHQPQHF; d_gene: .; v_gene: TRBV6-1; j_gene: TRBJ1-5; abundance: .
CDR3nt: TGTGCCAGCAGCTTAAGATACGAGCAGTACTTC; CDR3aa: CASSLRYEQYF; d_gene: .; v_gene: TRBV11-3; j_gene: TRBJ2-7; abundance: .
CDR3nt: TGTGCCAGCAGCTTGGCATCACAGGGGAACACTGAAGCTTTCTTT; CDR3aa: CASSLASQGNTEAFF; d_gene: .; v_gene: TRBV5-4; j_gene: TRBJ1-1; abundance: .
CDR3nt: TGTGCCAGCTCAGTGACTACCCCGCCCAATGAGCAGTTCTTC; CDR3aa: CASSVTTPPNEQFF; d_gene: .; v_gene: TRBV18; j_gene: TRBJ2-1; abundance: .
CDR3nt: TGCAGCGTTGAAGGGATGGGGCTATCCAAAAACATTCAGTACTTC; CDR3aa: CSVEGMGLSKNIQYF; d_gene: .; v_gene: TRBV29-1; j_gene: TRBJ2-4; abundance: .
CDR3nt: TGTGCCAGCAGCTTGGGTGGGGGGTTGAGCTATGGCTACACCTTC; CDR3aa: CASSLGGGLSYGYTF; d_gene: .; v_gene: TRBV7-9; j_gene: TRBJ1-2; abundance: .
CDR3nt: TGTGCCAGCAGTGAAGATCGGGGGCGAGGCTACACCTTC; CDR3aa: CASSEDRGRGYTF; d_gene: .; v_gene: TRBV6-1; j_gene: TRBJ1-2; abundance: .
CDR3nt: TGTGCCAGCAGTTACCCCGGACAGGGAACAATGAAAGAACTGTTTTTT; CDR3aa: CASSYPGQGTMKELFF; d_gene: TRBD1; v_gene: TRBV6-5; j_gene: TRBJ1-4; abundance: .
CDR3nt: TGTGCCAGCAGCGAAACAGGGGGCGTATACTATGGCTACACCTTC; CDR3aa: CASSETGGVYYGYTF; d_gene: TRBD1; v_gene: TRBV6-5; j_gene: TRBJ1-2; abundance: .
CDR3nt: TGCGCCAGCAGCCAGGTTTGGGGAACGGAAACAAACTATGGCTACACCTTC; CDR3aa: CASSQVWGTETNYGYTF; d_gene: .; v_gene: TRBV4-1; j_gene: TRBJ1-2; abundance: .
CDR3nt: TGCGCCAGCAGTCCTCGACTAGCGGCGTCAGATACGCAGTATTTT; CDR3aa: CASSPRLAASDTQYF; d_gene: TRBD2; v_gene: TRBV5-1; j_gene: TRBJ2-3; abundance: .
CDR3nt: TGCGCCAGCAAGAGGGGCTACGAGCAGTACTTC; CDR3aa: CASKRGYEQYF; d_gene: .; v_gene: TRBV10-2; j_gene: TRBJ2-7; abundance: .
CDR3nt: TGTGCCAGCAGAGAAACAGGTACCAGAAACACCATATATTTT; CDR3aa: CASRETGTRNTIYF; d_gene: .; v_gene: TRBV28; j_gene: TRBJ1-3; abundance: .
CDR3nt: TGTGCCAGCAGCTTACCAGGGGGTTTTAATGAAAAACTGTTTTTT; CDR3aa: CASSLPGGFNEKLFF; d_gene: TRBD1; v_gene: TRBV7-8; j_gene: TRBJ1-4; abundance: once
CDR3nt: TGCGCCAGCAGCTTGGATTCGCGTAGAAATAATTCACCCCTCCACTTT; CDR3aa: CASSLDSRRNNSPLHF; d_gene: .; v_gene: TRBV5-1; j_gene: TRBJ1-6; abundance: .
CDR3nt: TGTGCCAGCAGTTTTAGACGGCGAAACACTGAAGCTTTCTTT; CDR3aa: CASSFRRRNTEAFF; d_gene: .; v_gene: TRBV28; j_gene: TRBJ1-1; abundance: .
CDR3nt: TGCGCCAGCAGCGACCAGGGCGGTGTAGCCAAAAACATTCAGTACTTC; CDR3aa: CASSDQGGVAKNIQYF; d_gene: .; v_gene: TRBV5-1; j_gene: TRBJ2-4; abundance: .
CDR3nt: TGTGCCAGCAGCCGGGACAGGGGGCGCGGCGGTGGCTACACCTTC; CDR3aa: CASSRDRGRGGGYTF; d_gene: TRBD1; v_gene: TRBV5-6; j_gene: TRBJ1-2; abundance: .
CDR3nt: TGTGCCAGCAGCGTAGGCCAGGGAACCCCCAACCTCCACTTT; CDR3aa: CASSVGQGTPNLHF; d_gene: .; v_gene: TRBV9; j_gene: TRBJ1-6; abundance: .
CDR3nt: TGTGCCAGCAGTTCGGACAGGGGAGGTGAAGCTTTCTTT; CDR3aa: CASSSDRGGEAFF; d_gene: TRBD1; v_gene: TRBV27; j_gene: TRBJ1-1; abundance: .
CDR3nt: TGTGCCTGGAGTGGTGTGGGGGGACAAGAGACCCAGTACTTC; CDR3aa: CAWSGVGGQETQYF; d_gene: .; v_gene: TRBV30; j_gene: TRBJ2-5; abundance: .